Included here is one T cell receptor beta chain sequence, with context. The data belong to a study of cytomegalovirus exposure and HLA in healthy donors. Looking at the study overall: A preliminary data release comprised 91 million or so unique TCRs obtained from HLA-typed donors.

This CDR3 spans 12 amino acids. Trimming removed 5 bases at V and 3 bases at J, with 8 bases between. CDR1 is SGHNT, CDR2 YYREEE, per germline (reference sequence). PCR involved 60 Vbeta and 13 Jbeta primers. The table came from immunoSEQ multiplex PCR; TCRdb's copy has only in-frame clones and leaves some out. Of about 150,000 clones listed, about two thirds are singletons. Material for sequencing was PBMCs. This chain uses TRBV5-4 with TRBJ1-2, with TRBD1 as a possible D gene (5 bases). This TCR was sampled from a middle-aged man in good health and CMV-seronegative. As DNA, the CDR3 is TGTGCCAGCAGTATGACAGACTATGGCTACACCTTC. Its protein product is CASSMTDYGYTF.